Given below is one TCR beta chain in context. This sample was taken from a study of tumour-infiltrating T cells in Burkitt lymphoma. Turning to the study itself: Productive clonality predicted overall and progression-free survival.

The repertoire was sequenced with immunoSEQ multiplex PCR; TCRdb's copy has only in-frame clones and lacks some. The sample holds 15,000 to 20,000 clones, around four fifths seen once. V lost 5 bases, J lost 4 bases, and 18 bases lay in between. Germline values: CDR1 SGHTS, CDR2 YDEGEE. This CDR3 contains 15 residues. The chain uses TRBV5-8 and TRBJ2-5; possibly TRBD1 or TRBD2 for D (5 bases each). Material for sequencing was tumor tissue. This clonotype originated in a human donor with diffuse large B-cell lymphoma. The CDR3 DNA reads TGTGCCAGCAGGTACGGGACCAGAGGAGCAGAGACCCAGTACTTC. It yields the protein CASRYGTRGAETQYF.